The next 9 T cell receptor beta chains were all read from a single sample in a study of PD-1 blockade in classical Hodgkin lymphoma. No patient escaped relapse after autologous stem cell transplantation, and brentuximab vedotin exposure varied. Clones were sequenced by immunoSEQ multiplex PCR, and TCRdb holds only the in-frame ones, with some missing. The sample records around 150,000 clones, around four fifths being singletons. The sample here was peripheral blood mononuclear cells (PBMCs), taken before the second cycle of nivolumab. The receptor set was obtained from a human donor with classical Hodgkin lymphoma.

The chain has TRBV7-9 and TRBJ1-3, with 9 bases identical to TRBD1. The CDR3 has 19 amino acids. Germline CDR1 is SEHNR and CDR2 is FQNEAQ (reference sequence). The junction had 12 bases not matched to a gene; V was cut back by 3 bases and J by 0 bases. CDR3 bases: TGTGCCAGCAGCTTCGTACCGGGACAGGGAGACGTCTCTGGAAACACCATATATTTT. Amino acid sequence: CASSFVPGQGDVSGNTIYF.

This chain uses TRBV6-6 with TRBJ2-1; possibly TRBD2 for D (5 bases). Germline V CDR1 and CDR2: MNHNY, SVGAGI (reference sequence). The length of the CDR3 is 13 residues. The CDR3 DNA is TGTGTCGCCTCTCGGGGAAGATACAATGAGCAGTTCTTC. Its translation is CVASRGRYNEQFF.

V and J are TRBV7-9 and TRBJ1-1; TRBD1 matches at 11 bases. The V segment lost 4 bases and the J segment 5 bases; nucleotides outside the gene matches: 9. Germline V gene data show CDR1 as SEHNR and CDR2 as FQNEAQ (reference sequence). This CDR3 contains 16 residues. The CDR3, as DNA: TGTGCCAGCAGCTCCCGGGACAGGGGGTGGAGAACTGAAGCTTTCTTT. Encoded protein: CASSSRDRGWRTEAFF. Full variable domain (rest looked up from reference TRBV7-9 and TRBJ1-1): DTGVSQNPRHKITKRGQNVTFRCDPISEHNRLYWYRQTLGQGPEFLTYFQNEAQLEKSRLLSDRFSAERPKGSFSTLEIQRTEQGDSAMYLCASSSRDRGWRTEAFFGQGTRLTVV.

The CDR3 loop is CASTLGERVGNQPQHF. CDR3 nucleotide sequence: TGTGCCAGCACCCTTGGGGAAAGGGTTGGCAATCAGCCCCAGCATTTT. The chain carries TRBV5-8 and TRBJ1-5; D call uncertain. CDR3 length equals 16 residues. The germline V and J ends were trimmed by 6 bases and 2 bases, with 18 bases remaining between them. Germline CDR1 SGHTS, CDR2 YDEGEE.

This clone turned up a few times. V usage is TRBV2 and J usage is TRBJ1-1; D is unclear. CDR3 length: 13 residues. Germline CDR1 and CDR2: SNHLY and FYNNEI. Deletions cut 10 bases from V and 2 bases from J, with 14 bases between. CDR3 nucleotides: TGTGCCACCAAACAGAGCGAAAACACTGAAGCTTTCTTT. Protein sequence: CATKQSENTEAFF.

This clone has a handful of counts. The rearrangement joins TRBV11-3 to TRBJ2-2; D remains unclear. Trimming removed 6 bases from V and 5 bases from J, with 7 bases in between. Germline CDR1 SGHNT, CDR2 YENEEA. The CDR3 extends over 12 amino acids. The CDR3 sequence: CASSPATGELFF. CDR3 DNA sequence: TGTGCCAGCAGTCCTGCTACCGGGGAGCTGTTTTTT.

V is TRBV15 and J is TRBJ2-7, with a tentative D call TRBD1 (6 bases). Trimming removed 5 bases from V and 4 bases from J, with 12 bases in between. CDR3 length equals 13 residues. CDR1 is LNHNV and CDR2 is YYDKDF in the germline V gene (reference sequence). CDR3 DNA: TGTGCCACCAGCGCAGGGGCACGATACGAGCAGTACTTC. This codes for CATSAGARYEQYF.

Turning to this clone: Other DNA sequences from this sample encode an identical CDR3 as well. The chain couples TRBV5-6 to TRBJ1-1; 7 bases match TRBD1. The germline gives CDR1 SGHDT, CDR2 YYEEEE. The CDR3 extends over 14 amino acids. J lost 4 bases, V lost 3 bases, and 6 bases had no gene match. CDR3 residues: CASSSRQGGTEAFF. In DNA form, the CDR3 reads TGTGCCAGCAGCTCCAGACAGGGAGGCACTGAAGCTTTCTTT.

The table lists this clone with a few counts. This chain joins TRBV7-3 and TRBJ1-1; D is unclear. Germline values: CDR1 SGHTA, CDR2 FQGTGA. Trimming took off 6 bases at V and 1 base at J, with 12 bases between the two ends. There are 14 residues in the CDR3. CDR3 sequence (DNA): TGTGCCAGCAGTTTAGACCCCGGGAACACTGAAGCTTTCTTT. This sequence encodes CASSLDPGNTEAFF.